This is a list of T cell receptor beta chains from one sample in a study of identical twins. TCRdb recomputed calls from the 5' RACE reads with MiXCR, one row per CDR3 protein. The repertoire holds around 1.7 million distinct CDR3 sequences, with around 29% as singletons. The sequenced sample was cord blood. These receptors were obtained from a newborn girl in good health. Both conserved end residues are part of each CDR3. A D gene is named only where the DNA matches it firmly. The size entry is marked missing in some rows and otherwise reads once, few, many or a size class.

>.|TRBJ2-2|TRBV7-9|.
TGTGCCAGCAGCTTAGCGCTCAGGAACACCGGGGAGCTGTTTTTT
CASSLALRNTGELFF
>.|TRBJ2-7|TRBV5-6|TRBD1
TGTGCCAGCAGCTTGGGGACAGGGAACAACGAGCAGTACTTC
CASSLGTGNNEQYF
>.|TRBJ2-3|TRBV7-9|.
TGTGCCAGCAGCTTAGGAGGACTCGAGAGCACAGATACGCAGTATTTT
CASSLGGLESTDTQYF
>few|TRBJ1-4|TRBV6-1|.
TGTGCCAGCAGTGATCACAGGGCCCCGGAAAAACTGTTTTTT
CASSDHRAPEKLFF
>.|TRBJ2-3|TRBV4-1|TRBD2
TGCGCCAGCAGCCAGGGATCAAGCGGGAGAGGCACAGATACGCAGTATTTT
CASSQGSSGRGTDTQYF
>.|TRBJ2-2|TRBV2|.
TGTGCCAGCAGCCTACTAGGTAGCGCCGGGGAGCTGTTTTTT
CASSLLGSAGELFF
>.|TRBJ1-1|TRBV20-1|.
TGCAGTGCTAGGAATACCGGGTTCATGAACACCGAAGCTTTCTTT
CSARNTGFMNTEAFF
>many|TRBJ2-7|TRBV28|.
TGTGCCAGCAGTTTCGGGGCAGCCTACGAGCAGTACTTC
CASSFGAAYEQYF
>.|TRBJ2-5|TRBV19|TRBD2
TGTGCCAGTAGTATGGGACTAGCGGTCCCTCAAGAGACCCAGTACTTC
CASSMGLAVPQETQYF
>many|TRBJ2-7|TRBV29-1|TRBD2
TGCAGCGTTGTAAGTTCTAGCGGCACCTACGAGCAGTACTTC
CSVVSSSGTYEQYF
>.|TRBJ2-3|TRBV3-1|TRBD2
TGTGCCAGCAGCCACCTTCCTTCGGGACTAGTTTCCGATACGCAGTATTTT
CASSHLPSGLVSDTQYF
>.|TRBJ1-4|TRBV2|TRBD1
TGTGCCAGCACATCCCAGGGGGCAGCTAATGAAAAACTGTTTTTT
CASTSQGAANEKLFF
>.|TRBJ2-3|TRBV7-2|TRBD2
TGTGCCAGCAGCTTCGTCCCGCGGGGGGGCCTCACAGATACGCAGTATTTT
CASSFVPRGGLTDTQYF
>.|TRBJ2-1|TRBV10-2|.
TGCGCCAGCATGGATGCGGGGCAGACCTACAATGAGCAGTTCTTC
CASMDAGQTYNEQFF
>.|TRBJ2-7|TRBV10-3|TRBD2
TGTGCCATCAGTGCGGGAGGGGTGTACAATGAGCAGTACTTC
CAISAGGVYNEQYF
>.|TRBJ2-3|TRBV28|TRBD1
TGTGCCAGCAGTTTTAACAGGGGGGCCACAGATGCGCAGTATTTT
CASSFNRGATDAQYF
>.|TRBJ2-2|TRBV4-1|.
TGCGCCAGCAGCCAGCCGGCGGGGACTCCGAACACCGGGGAGCTGTTTTTT
CASSQPAGTPNTGELFF
>once|TRBJ2-7|TRBV12-3/TRBV12-4|.
TGTGCCAGCAGTTTGAACGGGGGCGGGGACGAGCAGTACTTC
CASSLNGGGDEQYF
>few|TRBJ2-7|TRBV4-2|.
TGTGCCAGCAGCCAAGAGTGGAGAAACGAGCAGTACTTC
CASSQEWRNEQYF
>.|TRBJ1-5|TRBV27|.
TGTGCCAGCAGTTTGAGTGCCACGCAGCCCCAGCATTTT
CASSLSATQPQHF
>few|TRBJ2-7|TRBV7-2|TRBD1
TGTGCCAGCAGCTCGGGACAGGCGCTACACAATGAGCAGTACTTC
CASSSGQALHNEQYF
>few|TRBJ1-1|TRBV20-1|.
TGCAGTGCTAGAGATTTAAGGTTTGGGACTAACACTGAAGCTTTCTTT
CSARDLRFGTNTEAFF
>once|TRBJ2-2|TRBV7-2|.
TGTGCCAGCAGCCCACATTTCGGGCAGGGTGAGACCGGGGAGCTGTTTTTT
CASSPHFGQGETGELFF
>once|TRBJ2-3|TRBV3-1|.
TGTGCCAGCAGCCTCGCGGCAGGGACCACAGATACGCGGTATTTT
CASSLAAGTTDTRYF
>.|TRBJ2-1|TRBV4-2|TRBD2
TGTGCCAGCAGCCCCACTAGCGGGCACAATGAGCAGTTCTTC
CASSPTSGHNEQFF
>.|TRBJ1-1|TRBV5-1|.
TGCGCCAGCAGCTTTACAGGGTCGAACACTGAAGCTTTCTTT
CASSFTGSNTEAFF
>few|TRBJ2-1|TRBV28|.
TGTGCCAGCAGTTTGTCCCCCAGCGGGCAGTTCTTC
CASSLSPSGQFF
>few|TRBJ2-1|TRBV7-2|TRBD1
TGTGCCAGCAGCTTAGCGACAGGGTCAAATGAGCAGTTCTTC
CASSLATGSNEQFF
>few|TRBJ2-7|TRBV20-1|.
TGCAGTGCTAGGGTCAATAGGGACGAGCAGTACTTC
CSARVNRDEQYF
>few|TRBJ2-7|TRBV5-1|.
TGCGCCAGCAGCTTGGATGGAGGGACGGGCTACGAGCAGTACTTC
CASSLDGGTGYEQYF
>.|TRBJ2-3|TRBV10-3|TRBD1
TGTGCCATCAGCCCACAGGGGCAGGCAGATACGCAGTATTTT
CAISPQGQADTQYF